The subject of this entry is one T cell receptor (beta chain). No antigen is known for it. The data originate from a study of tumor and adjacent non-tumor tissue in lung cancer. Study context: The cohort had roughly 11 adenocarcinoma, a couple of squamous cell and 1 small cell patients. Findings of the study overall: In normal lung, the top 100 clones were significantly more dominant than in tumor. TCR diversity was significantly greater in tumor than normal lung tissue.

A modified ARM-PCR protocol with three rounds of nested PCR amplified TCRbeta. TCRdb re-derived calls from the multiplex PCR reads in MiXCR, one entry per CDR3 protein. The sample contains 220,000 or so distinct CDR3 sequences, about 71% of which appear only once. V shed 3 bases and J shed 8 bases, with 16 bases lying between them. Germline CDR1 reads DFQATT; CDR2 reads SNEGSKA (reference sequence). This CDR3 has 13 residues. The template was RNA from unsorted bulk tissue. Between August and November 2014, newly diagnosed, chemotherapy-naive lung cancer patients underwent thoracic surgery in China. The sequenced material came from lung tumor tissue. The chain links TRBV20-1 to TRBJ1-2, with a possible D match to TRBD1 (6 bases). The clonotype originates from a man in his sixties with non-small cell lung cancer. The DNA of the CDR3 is TGCAGTGCTAGGCGGACAGACCGATCGGGCTACACCTTC. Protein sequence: CSARRTDRSGYTF.